This T cell receptor (beta chain) was sequenced during a study of neoadjuvant anti-PD-1 for oral cavity cancer. Study-level background: Patients without progression got a fourth dose around day 43.

Patients were newly diagnosed with stage II-IVA oral cavity squamous cell carcinoma without prior systemic or radiation treatment. Analysis of PBMCs was direct, with no culture step. The protocol was immunoSEQ multiplex PCR, while the TCRdb copy is restricted to in-frame clones and leaves out a portion. Of around 15,000 clones in the sample, about 70% are singletons; the top ten hold about 3%. Unmatched junction bases numbered 9, after V lost 0 bases and J lost 6 bases. Germline V CDR1 and CDR2: SGHDT, YYEEEE. The CDR3 totals 17 residues. This clonotype was obtained from a person aged 35 to 85 with oral cavity squamous cell carcinoma. Sequenced here: PBMCs, sampled before nivolumab (anti-PD-1) treatment. The gene calls are TRBV5-6 and TRBJ2-6, with 7 nucleotides matching TRBD2. CDR3 DNA: TGTGCCAGCAGCTTGGATGCCGGGACTACAAAGGCCAACGTCCTGACTTTC. Translating gives CASSLDAGTTKANVLTF. Full variable domain (missing parts from reference TRBV5-6 and TRBJ2-6): DAGVTQSPTHLIKTRGQQVTLRCSPKSGHDTVSWYQQALGQGPQFIFQYYEEEERQRGNFPDRFSGHQFPNYSSELNVNALLLGDSALYLCASSLDAGTTKANVLTFGAGSRLTVL.